This is a list of T cell receptor beta chains from one sample in a study of cytomegalovirus exposure and HLA in healthy donors. Repertoires were generated with immunoSEQ multiplex PCR, while TCRdb's copy carries only in-frame clones and drops some. In the table there are about 160,000 clones, roughly 80% of which are singletons. The material sequenced was PBMCs. These receptors were taken from a male donor in good health and CMV-seronegative. Both conserved end residues are part of each CDR3. D genes are given only for firm matches. Clone size, where shown, is once, few, many, or a class for clones that have expanded.

cdr3_nt | cdr3_aa | v_call | cdr3_length | clone_size | d_call | j_call
TGTGCCAGCAGCCGCGGACAGAACTACGAGCAGTACTTC | CASSRGQNYEQYF | TRBV11-2 | 13 | NA | NA | TRBJ2-7
TGTGCCAGTAGTATAGATCGGGAATCACCCCTCCACTTT | CASSIDRESPLHF | TRBV19 | 13 | NA | NA | TRBJ1-6
TGCGCCAGCAGCCCCCCTCGTCGAAACACCATATATTTT | CASSPPRRNTIYF | TRBV5-1 | 13 | NA | NA | TRBJ1-3
TGTGCCAGCAGTTTCGGGGCCTTACAGGGTCTAGGGTCACCCCTCCACTTT | CASSFGALQGLGSPLHF | TRBV28 | 17 | NA | NA | TRBJ1-6
TGTGCCACCAGCAGAGTTAGACAGGGGAGGAATGAGCAGTTCTTC | CATSRVRQGRNEQFF | TRBV15 | 15 | NA | TRBD1 | TRBJ2-1
TGTGCCAGCCTGCCAGTCAGGGGGCGCTTTGAGACCCAGTACTTC | CASLPVRGRFETQYF | TRBV2 | 15 | NA | TRBD1 | TRBJ2-5
TGTGCCAGCCGCGCCTCTTGGACAGGGATAGACTATGGCTACACCTTC | CASRASWTGIDYGYTF | TRBV18 | 16 | NA | TRBD1 | TRBJ1-2
TGTGCCAGCAGCACCGGACGGGGAACCTACGAGCAGTACTTC | CASSTGRGTYEQYF | TRBV7-9 | 14 | NA | NA | TRBJ2-7
TGTGCCAGCAGTGAATCGGGACAGGAGTACGAGCAGTACTTC | CASSESGQEYEQYF | TRBV25-1 | 14 | NA | TRBD1 | TRBJ2-7
TGTGCCAGCTCACCCCAGACAGGGGGAACACTCATGAACACTGAAGCTTTCTTT | CASSPQTGGTLMNTEAFF | TRBV18 | 18 | NA | TRBD1 | TRBJ1-1
TGTGCCAGCACCTCACCGGGGGGATTCTCCTACGAGCAGTACTTC | CASTSPGGFSYEQYF | TRBV7-8 | 15 | NA | TRBD2 | TRBJ2-7
TGCAGCATTGACAGGGGATCGACAGATACGCAGTATTTT | CSIDRGSTDTQYF | TRBV29-1 | 13 | NA | TRBD1 | TRBJ2-3
TGTGCCAGCAGCTTAATCCTAGCGGGGGGAACAGATACGCAGTATTTT | CASSLILAGGTDTQYF | TRBV7-2 | 16 | NA | TRBD2 | TRBJ2-3
TGTGCCTACGGGACATCGCCTTACGAGCAGTACTTC | CAYGTSPYEQYF | TRBV10-3 | 12 | few | NA | TRBJ2-7
TGTGCCAGTAGTATAAGCCAGACAGGGGCCAAAAACATTCAGTACTTC | CASSISQTGAKNIQYF | TRBV19 | 16 | NA | TRBD1 | TRBJ2-4
TGTGCCAGCAGCAAGGCGAGCGGGGGGAATACCTACGAGCAGTACTTC | CASSKASGGNTYEQYF | TRBV7-2 | 16 | NA | TRBD2 | TRBJ2-7
TGTGCCACCAGGGGTAGCGGGGGGAGACTTGAGCAGTTCTTC | CATRGSGGRLEQFF | TRBV15 | 14 | NA | TRBD2 | TRBJ2-1
TGTGCCAGCCATAACGCGGGAGCAGGGACAGATACGCAGTATTTT | CASHNAGAGTDTQYF | TRBV28 | 15 | NA | TRBD2 | TRBJ2-3
TGTGCCAGCAGCTTCCCTGCAGGGCTGGATGGCTACACCTTC | CASSFPAGLDGYTF | TRBV5-6 | 14 | few | NA | TRBJ1-2
TGCGCCAGCAGCCAAGACCCGAAGGGGGGGGCGGGGGAGCAGTACTTC | CASSQDPKGGAGEQYF | TRBV4-1 | 16 | NA | NA | TRBJ2-7
TGTGCCAGCAGTTTCATACAGGGCCTTAACGAGCAGTACTTC | CASSFIQGLNEQYF | TRBV28 | 14 | NA | NA | TRBJ2-7
TGTGCCACCAGCAGAGACCTAAACACCATATATTTT | CATSRDLNTIYF | TRBV15 | 12 | once | NA | TRBJ1-3
TGTGCCAGCAGTGCGGGACTAGCGTACAATGAGCAGTTCTTC | CASSAGLAYNEQFF | TRBV28 | 14 | NA | TRBD2 | TRBJ2-1
TGTGCCAGCAGTGCGGGGGTGGGGCATCAGCCCCAGCATTTT | CASSAGVGHQPQHF | TRBV6-5 | 14 | few | NA | TRBJ1-5
TGTGCCACAGCACTAGACGGAGCAACTAATGAAAAACTGTTTTTT | CATALDGATNEKLFF | TRBV15 | 15 | NA | NA | TRBJ1-4
TGCGCCAGCAGTCAATTCTCTGGAAACACCATATATTTT | CASSQFSGNTIYF | TRBV5-1 | 13 | NA | NA | TRBJ1-3
TGTGCCAGCAGTTTTACAGTCTACACCGGGGAGCTGTTTTTT | CASSFTVYTGELFF | TRBV6-5 | 14 | NA | NA | TRBJ2-2